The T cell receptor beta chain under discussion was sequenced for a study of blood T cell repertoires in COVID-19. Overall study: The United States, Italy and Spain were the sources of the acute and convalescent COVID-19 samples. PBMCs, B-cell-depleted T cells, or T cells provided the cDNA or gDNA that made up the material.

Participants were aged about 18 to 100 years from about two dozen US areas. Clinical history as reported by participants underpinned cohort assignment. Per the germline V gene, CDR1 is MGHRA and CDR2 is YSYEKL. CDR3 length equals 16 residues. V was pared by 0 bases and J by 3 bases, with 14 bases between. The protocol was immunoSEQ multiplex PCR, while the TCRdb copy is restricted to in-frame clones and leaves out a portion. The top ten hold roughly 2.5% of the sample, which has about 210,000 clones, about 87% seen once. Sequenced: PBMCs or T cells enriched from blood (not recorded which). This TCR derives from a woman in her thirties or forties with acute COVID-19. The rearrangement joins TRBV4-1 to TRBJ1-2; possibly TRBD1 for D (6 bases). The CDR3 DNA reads TGCGCCAGCAGCCAAGAATTCCCGGACAGAGACTATGGCTACACCTTC. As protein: CASSQEFPDRDYGYTF.